These 15 T cell receptor beta chains were sequenced from one sample in a study of CD8 T cells in ankylosing spondylitis. General study findings and limits: A TCR beta motif of several highly homologous variants appeared characteristic of ankylosing spondylitis blood.

Antigens of these TCRs are unknown. A single record per CDR3 protein comes from TCRdb applying MiXCR to the 5' RACE reads. The table records hundreds of thousands of distinct CDR3 sequences, 17% of them present only once. Material for sequencing was blood, either unsorted or a sorted T cell fraction (not recorded which). The receptor source for this set is a male donor with ankylosing spondylitis.

CDR3 residues: CASSSGTSGYPSTDTQYF. For the CDR3, the DNA is TGTGCCAGCAGCTCGGGGACTAGCGGATACCCTAGCACAGATACGCAGTATTTT. This chain joins TRBV11-2 and TRBJ2-3; 11 bases align to TRBD2. CDR1 is SGHAT, CDR2 FQNNGV, per germline. Losses at the gene ends were 4 bases for V and 0 bases for J; bases not matched to a gene: 9. The CDR3 has 18 amino acids. Full variable domain (missing parts from reference TRBV11-2 and TRBJ2-3): EAGVAQSPRYKIIEKRQSVAFWCNPISGHATLYWYQQILGQGPKLLIQFQNNGVVDDSQLPKDRFSAERLKGVDSTLKIQPAKLEDSAVYLCASSSGTSGYPSTDTQYFGPGTRLTVL.

This clonotype was counted a few times. This chain uses TRBV12-3 or TRBV12-4 with TRBJ2-2, with 7 nucleotides matching TRBD2. The CDR3 length is 16 residues. V gave up 7 bases and J gave up 4 bases; unmatched junction bases: 12. Here the CDR3 reads CASKREGKKSTGELFF. The CDR3 DNA reads as TGTGCCAGCAAGAGGGAGGGGAAGAAGAGCACCGGGGAGCTGTTTTTT.

This clonotype was seen more than once but under ten times. V usage is TRBV20-1 and J usage is TRBJ2-7, with TRBD1 matching over 10 bases. Trimming cost V 1 base and J 4 bases; bases outside gene matches: 1. The CDR3 spans 13 residues. CDR1 and CDR2 (germline): DFQATT, SNEGSKA (reference sequence). This CDR3 reads CSARGQGAYEQYF. For the CDR3, the DNA is TGCAGTGCTAGAGGACAGGGGGCATACGAGCAGTACTTC.

The rearrangement links TRBV6-5 to TRBJ2-3, with D unresolved. The germline V and J ends were trimmed by 2 bases and 5 bases, with 11 bases remaining between them. Germline CDR1 is MNHEY and CDR2 is SVGAGI. The CDR3 has 14 residues. The CDR3 nucleotides are TGTGCCAGCAGTTACGGGGTCGCCGGAGATACGCAGTATTTT. Protein: CASSYGVAGDTQYF.

As to this clonotype: Germline is not matched at one junction end, which may reflect a read error. The chain couples TRBV5-8 to TRBJ2-3; 8 bases line up with TRBD2. The CDR3 has 15 amino acids. Looked up from germline, CDR1 is SGHTS and CDR2 is YDEGEE. CDR3 nucleotide sequence: TGTGCCAGCAGCTTGTACGGGGGGGGCACAGATACGCGGTATTTT. As protein: CASSLYGGGTDTRYF. Variable domain in full (rest from reference TRBV5-8 and TRBJ2-3): EAGVTQSPTHLIKTRGQQATLRCSPISGHTSVYWYQQALGLGLQFLLWYDEGEERNRGNFPPRFSGRQFPNYSSELNVNALELEDSALYLCASSLYGGGTDTRYFGPGTRLTVL.

This clonotype was seen a few times. The rearrangement links TRBV5-4 to TRBJ1-1; D not certain. Germline V CDR1 and CDR2: SGHNT, YYREEE (reference sequence). The V gene lost 4 bases and the J gene lost 5 bases, with 15 bases spanning the gap. This CDR3 has 14 amino acids. CDR3 in DNA: TGTGCCAGCAGCGACGGGAGGCCGGGGACTGAAGCTTTCTTT. Translation: CASSDGRPGTEAFF.

The chain joins TRBV20-1 to TRBJ2-1; D gene unclear. Trimming removed 3 bases at V and 3 bases at J, with 12 bases between. The germline V gene encodes CDR1 DFQATT and CDR2 SNEGSKA (reference sequence). This CDR3 contains 14 residues. CDR3 nucleotides: TGCAGTGCTAGGACGGAACCCCTCTACAATGAGCAGTTCTTC. Its protein product is CSARTEPLYNEQFF.

The chain recombines TRBV7-9 with TRBJ2-7; D tentatively reads TRBD1 or TRBD2 (5 bases each). Trimming left V 2 bases short and J 7 bases short, with 12 bases between. The CDR3 runs to 13 residues. Germline V gene sequence: CDR1 SEHNR, CDR2 FQNEAQ (reference sequence). The CDR3 here is CASSLRGAVEQYF. Written as DNA, the CDR3 is TGTGCCAGCAGCTTAAGAGGGGCGGTAGAGCAGTACTTC.

This clonotype was seen a few times. The chain is built from TRBV20-1 and TRBJ2-6, with D hard to call. The CDR3 loop spans 17 amino acids. Germline V gives CDR1 DFQATT, CDR2 SNEGSKA (reference sequence). V lost 1 base to trimming and J lost 0 bases, with 13 bases between them. This CDR3 is CSARGVGPTSGANVLTF. The CDR3 nucleotides read TGCAGTGCTAGAGGGGTAGGGCCCACCTCTGGGGCCAACGTCCTGACTTTC.

This clonotype was seen only a few times. The rearrangement joins TRBV24-1 to TRBJ1-2, with unresolved D. V dropped 3 bases and J dropped 2 bases, with 6 bases sitting between them. The germline V gene has CDR1 KGHDR and CDR2 SFDVKD. CDR3 length: 13 residues. The CDR3 is CATSDAGNYGYTF. In DNA form, the CDR3 reads TGTGCCACCAGTGATGCGGGGAACTATGGCTACACCTTC.

This clonotype was counted many times. The chain recombines TRBV6-6 with TRBJ1-5; D uncertain. This CDR3 has 12 amino acids. Trimming removed 4 bases from V and 5 bases from J, with 6 bases in between. The germline V gene has CDR1 MNHNY and CDR2 SVGAGI (reference sequence). The CDR3 DNA follows: TGTGCCAGCAGTTCTTGGGATCAGCCCCAGCATTTT. It codes for CASSSWDQPQHF.

This rearrangement joins TRBV27 to TRBJ2-7, with D maybe TRBD1 (6 bases). Germline-derived CDR1 and CDR2 are MNHEY and SMNVEV (reference sequence). The CDR3 loop spans 15 amino acids. V was clipped by 0 bases and J by 3 bases, with 12 bases between them. Written as DNA, the CDR3 is TGTGCCAGCAGTTTATCGTCAGGGGCAAACTACGAGCAGTACTTC. This sequence encodes CASSLSSGANYEQYF.

The count of this clonotype is one. This chain links TRBV5-5 with TRBJ1-2, with D tentatively TRBD1 (5 bases). Trimming stripped 0 bases from V and 7 bases from J, with 10 bases between. This CDR3 comprises 13 residues. Germline V CDR1 and CDR2: SGHKS, YYEKEE (reference sequence). The CDR3 DNA is TGTGCCAGCAGCTTGGCCAGGGACCCTGGCTACACCTTC. Translation gives CASSLARDPGYTF.

This clonotype has just a few counts. The chain employs TRBV3-1 and TRBJ2-7; D is unresolved. Germline CDR1 is LGHDT and CDR2 is YNNKEL (reference sequence). Trimming pared 1 base from V and 3 bases from J, leaving 7 bases between. The CDR3 contains 13 residues. CDR3 in DNA: TGTGCCAGCAGCCAAGGGGCAAACTACGAGCAGTACTTC. This translates into CASSQGANYEQYF.

This clonotype was seen repeatedly, ten times or more. This chain links TRBV20-1 with TRBJ2-3; D is unresolved. The CDR3 extends over 11 amino acids. Trimming took off 0 bases at V and 6 bases at J, with 4 bases between the two ends. Germline V gene lookup returns CDR1 DFQATT and CDR2 SNEGSKA (reference sequence). DNA for the CDR3: TGCAGTGCTAGAGAAGGGGATACGCAGTATTTT. This translates into CSAREGDTQYF.